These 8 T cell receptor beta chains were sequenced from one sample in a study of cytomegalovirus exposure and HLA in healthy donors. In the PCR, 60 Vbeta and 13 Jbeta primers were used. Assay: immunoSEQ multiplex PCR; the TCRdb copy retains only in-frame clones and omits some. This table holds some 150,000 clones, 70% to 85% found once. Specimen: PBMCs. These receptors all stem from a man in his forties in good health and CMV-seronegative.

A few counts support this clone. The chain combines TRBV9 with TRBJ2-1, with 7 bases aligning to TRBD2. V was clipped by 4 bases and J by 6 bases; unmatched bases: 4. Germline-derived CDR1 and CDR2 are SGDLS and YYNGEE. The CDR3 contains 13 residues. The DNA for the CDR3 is TGTGCCAGCAGCACAGGACTAGTCAATGAGCAGTTCTTC. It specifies CASSTGLVNEQFF.

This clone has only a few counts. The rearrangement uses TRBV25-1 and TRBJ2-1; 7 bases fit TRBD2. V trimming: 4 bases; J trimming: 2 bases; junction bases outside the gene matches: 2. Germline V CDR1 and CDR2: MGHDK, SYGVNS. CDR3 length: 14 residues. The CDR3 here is CASSGAGPYNEQFF. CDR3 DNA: TGTGCCAGCAGTGGAGCGGGACCCTACAATGAGCAGTTCTTC. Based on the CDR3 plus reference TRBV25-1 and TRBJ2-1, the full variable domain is EADIYQTPRYLVIGTGKKITLECSQTMGHDKMYWYQQDPGMELHLIHYSYGVNSTEKGDLSSESTVSRIRTEHFPLTLESARPSHTSQYLCASSGAGPYNEQFFGPGTRLTVL.

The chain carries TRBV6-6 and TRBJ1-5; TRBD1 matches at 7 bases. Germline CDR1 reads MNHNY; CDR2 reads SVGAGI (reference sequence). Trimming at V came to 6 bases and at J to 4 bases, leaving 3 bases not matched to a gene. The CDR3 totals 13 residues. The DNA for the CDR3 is TGTGCCAGCAGCGGGACAGTTAATCAGCCCCAGCATTTT. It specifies CASSGTVNQPQHF.

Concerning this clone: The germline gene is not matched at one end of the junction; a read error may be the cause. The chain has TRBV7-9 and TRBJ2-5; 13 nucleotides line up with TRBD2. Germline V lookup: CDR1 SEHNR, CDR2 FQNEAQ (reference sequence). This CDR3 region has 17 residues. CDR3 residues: CSSSRGLAGTPGETQYF. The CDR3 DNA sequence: TGTTCCAGCAGCCGGGGACTAGCGGGAACGCCGGGAGAGACCCAGTACTTC.

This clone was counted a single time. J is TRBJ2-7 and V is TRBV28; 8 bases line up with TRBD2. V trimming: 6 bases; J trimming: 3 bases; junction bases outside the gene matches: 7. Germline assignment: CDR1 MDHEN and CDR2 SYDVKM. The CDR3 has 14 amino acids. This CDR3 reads CASRPLADLYEQYF. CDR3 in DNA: TGTGCCAGCAGGCCACTAGCGGACCTCTACGAGCAGTACTTC. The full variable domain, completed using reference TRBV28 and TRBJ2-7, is DVKVTQSSRYLVKRTGEKVFLECVQDMDHENMFWYRQDPGLGLRLIYFSYDVKMKEKGDIPEGYSVSREKKERFSLILESASTNQTSMYLCASRPLADLYEQYFGPGTRLTVT.

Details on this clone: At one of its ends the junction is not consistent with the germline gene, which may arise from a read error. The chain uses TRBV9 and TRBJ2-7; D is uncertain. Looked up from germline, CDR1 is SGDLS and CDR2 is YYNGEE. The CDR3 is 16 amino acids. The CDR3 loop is CASSSSLVESSYGQYF. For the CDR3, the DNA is TGTGCCAGCAGCTCGTCTCTAGTTGAGAGCTCCTACGGGCAGTACTTC.

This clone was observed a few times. The CDR3 bases are TGTGCCAGCAGTCCTCCCGGCGGGGCTAATCAGCCCCAGCATTTT. It is translated as CASSPPGGANQPQHF. This chain uses TRBV28 with TRBJ1-5; D might be TRBD1 (5 bases). Between the trimmed V and J ends, which lost 5 bases and 4 bases, there was a span of 15 bases. Germline V gene sequence: CDR1 MDHEN, CDR2 SYDVKM. This CDR3 is 15 amino acids long.

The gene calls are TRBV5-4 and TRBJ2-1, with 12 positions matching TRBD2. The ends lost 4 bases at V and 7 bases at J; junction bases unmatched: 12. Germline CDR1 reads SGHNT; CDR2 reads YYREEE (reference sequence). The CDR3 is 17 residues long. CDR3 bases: TGTGCCAGCAGCCCACTACTAGCGGGAGGCTCTGCAAATGAGCAGTTCTTC. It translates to CASSPLLAGGSANEQFF.